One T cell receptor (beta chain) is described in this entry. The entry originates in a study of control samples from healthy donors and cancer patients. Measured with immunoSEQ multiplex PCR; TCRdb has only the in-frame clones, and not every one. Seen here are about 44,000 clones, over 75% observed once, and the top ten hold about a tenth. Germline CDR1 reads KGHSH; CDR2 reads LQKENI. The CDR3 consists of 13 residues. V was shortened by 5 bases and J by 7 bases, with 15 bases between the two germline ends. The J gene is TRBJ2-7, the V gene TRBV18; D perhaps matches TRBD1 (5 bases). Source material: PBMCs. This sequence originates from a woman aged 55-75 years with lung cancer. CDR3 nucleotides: TGTGCCAGCTCATCACAGGACCCTACGGAGCAGTACTTC. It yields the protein CASSSQDPTEQYF.